This T cell receptor (beta chain) stems from a study of CD8 T cells in Susac syndrome (dated by TCRdb to between 2019 and 2020). With respect to the entire study: Of the Susac syndrome patients who were sequenced, eight were in clinical remission while six had clinically active disease. At the time of blood withdrawal, Susac syndrome patients were either therapy-naive, taking corticosteroids (with some also receiving IVIg), or on IVIg alone. Repertoire sequencing was used to test whether CD8+ T cell activation and differentiation in Susac syndrome was antigen driven. General conclusions and limits of the study: In the CD4+ T cell repertoire of Susac syndrome patients, clonal expansion was not detected. The study acknowledged that relatively few individuals were included in the TCR sequencing and HLA analysis.

RNA was extracted using the RNeasy kit, and about 0.5 to 1 ug of the RNA was reverse transcribed with random hexamers. TCR beta CDR3 regions were amplified with the immunoSEQ multiplex PCR assay covering 54 Vbeta and 13 Jbeta segments. Bias from PCR amplification was corrected by using a synthetic template baseline for primer optimization and for computational correction. As for the original processing: Only productive sequences were kept, with reads annotated to V, D and J genes according to IMGT and analyzed in immunoSEQ Analyzer. To calculate clonality, Shannon entropy was normalized by log2 of the number of productive unique sequences and then subtracted from one. For each patient and control, public and private clones were evaluated within the 100 most prevalent clones. Clones were defined as Susac-specific if absent from the healthy and MS cohorts, from over a thousand published viral clones and from other ImmuneACCESS disease sequences. Clones were called with MiXCR by TCRdb after fastp trimmed the public reads at Q25, and only in-frame beta chains were retained. Here each entry gathers all rows of one CDR3 protein and keeps the most common genes and DNA. The V and J calls follow TCRdb's processing rather than the paper's. The sample table lists under 200,000 distinct CDR3 sequences, roughly 91% of them with a count of one. Around 0.1% of the sample comes from the top ten.

Including cysteine and phenylalanine, the CDR3 has 14 amino acids. Only the CDR3 DNA stays, 42 bases, in frame from base 1. V ends up 11 bases short and J 0 bases short, with an unmatched junction base count of 7. Peripheral blood CD8+ and CD4+ T cells from healthy donors, Susac syndrome patients and multiple sclerosis patients were profiled using high-throughput TCR beta sequencing. Susac syndrome patients met recently defined diagnostic criteria for definite or probable disease. Bulk CD8+ and CD4+ T cells were purified magnetically by negative isolation, whereas CD8+ TEMRA cells were enriched by FACS. Blood was drawn into EDTA tubes, processed within 24 hours, and PBMCs were isolated by density gradient centrifugation. PBMCs destined for TCR sequencing were cryopreserved in liquid nitrogen and later thawed in a 37 °C water bath. The sorted or isolated CD4+, CD8+ and CD8+ TEMRA cells had a purity of 90% or higher.

In the case of this clonotype: This receptor's antigen is unknown. The sample holds no much larger clone one base away, and base qualities are not on file.

This sequence originates from a human donor with Susac syndrome. The chain is encoded by TRBV12-3 or TRBV12-4 joined to TRBJ2-3; the junction holds 8 bases that match TRBD1. The specimen sequenced was CD4+ T cells from PBMCs. In nucleotides, the sequence is TGTGCCGTCTGGCAGGGGGCGAGCACAGATACGCAGTATTTT. Its amino acids are CAVWQGASTDTQYF.